This T cell receptor beta chain stems from a study of cytomegalovirus exposure and HLA in healthy donors. Study-level information: Drawn from HLA-typed donors, approximately 86 million unique TCRs were held in an early data release.

Between the trimmed V and J ends, which lost 0 bases and 0 bases, there was a span of 6 bases. The CDR3 spans 16 residues. The germline V gene encodes CDR1 LGHNA and CDR2 YSLEER. Concerning this clone: Its cognate antigen is unknown.

General study results and limits: Clonal expansion was found to be greater in HLA-associated TCR beta chains than in equally common others in a later analysis. With DRB1 most and HLA-C fewest, TCR association rates differed between HLA loci in a later analysis.

The PCR employed 60 Vbeta primers together with 13 Jbeta primers. Only in-frame clones appear in the TCRdb table, and some are missing; sequencing was by immunoSEQ multiplex PCR. The table lists about 200,000 clones, roughly four fifths of them singletons. The genes are TRBV4-3 and TRBJ2-6; D unclear. The source material was PBMCs. The TCR originated in a woman aged 50 to 60 in good health and CMV-seropositive. In DNA form, the CDR3 reads TGCGCCAGCAGCCAAGATGCCAGCTCTGGGGCCAACGTCCTGACTTTC. It translates to CASSQDASSGANVLTF.